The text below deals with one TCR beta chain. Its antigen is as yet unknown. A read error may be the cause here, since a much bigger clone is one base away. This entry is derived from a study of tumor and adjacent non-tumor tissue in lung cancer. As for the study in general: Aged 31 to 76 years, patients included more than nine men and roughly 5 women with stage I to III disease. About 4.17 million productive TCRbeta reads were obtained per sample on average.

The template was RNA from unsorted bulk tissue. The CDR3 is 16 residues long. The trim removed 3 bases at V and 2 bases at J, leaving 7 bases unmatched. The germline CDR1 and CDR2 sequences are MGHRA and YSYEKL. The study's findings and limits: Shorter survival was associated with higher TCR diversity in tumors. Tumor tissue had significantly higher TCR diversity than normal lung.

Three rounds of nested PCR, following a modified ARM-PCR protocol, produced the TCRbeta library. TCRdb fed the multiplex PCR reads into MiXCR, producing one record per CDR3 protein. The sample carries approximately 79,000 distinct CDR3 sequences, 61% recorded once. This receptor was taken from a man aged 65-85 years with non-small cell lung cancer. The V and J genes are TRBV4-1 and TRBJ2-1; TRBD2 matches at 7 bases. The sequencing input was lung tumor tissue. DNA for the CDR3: TGCGCCAGCAGCCATTCCTCAGCGGGGACCTACAATGAGCAGTTCTTC. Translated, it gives CASSHSSAGTYNEQFF.